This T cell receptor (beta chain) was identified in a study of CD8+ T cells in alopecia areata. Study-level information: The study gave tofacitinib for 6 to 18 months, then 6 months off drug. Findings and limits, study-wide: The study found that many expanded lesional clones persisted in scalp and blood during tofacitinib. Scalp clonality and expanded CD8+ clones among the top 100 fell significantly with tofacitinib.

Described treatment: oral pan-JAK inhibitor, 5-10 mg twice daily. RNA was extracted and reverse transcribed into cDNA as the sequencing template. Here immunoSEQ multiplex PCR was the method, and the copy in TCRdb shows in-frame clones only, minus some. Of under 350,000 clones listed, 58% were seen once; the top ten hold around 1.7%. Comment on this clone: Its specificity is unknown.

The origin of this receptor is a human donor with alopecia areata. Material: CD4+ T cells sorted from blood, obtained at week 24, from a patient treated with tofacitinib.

Here the CDR3 reads CASSRQLNTEAFF. The CDR3 DNA is TGTGCCAGCAGTCGACAGTTGAACACTGAAGCTTTCTTT. The gene calls are TRBV6-6 and TRBJ1-1, with D possibly TRBD1 on 5 matching bases. The germline V gene has CDR1 MNHNY and CDR2 SVGAGI (reference sequence). Trimming stripped 5 bases from V and 0 bases from J, with 7 bases between. The CDR3 extends over 13 amino acids.